Presented here are 6 T cell receptor beta chains from one specimen sequenced in a study of cytomegalovirus exposure and HLA in healthy donors. The PCR had 60 Vbeta and 13 Jbeta primers. Sequencing used immunoSEQ multiplex PCR; TCRdb keeps in-frame clones, though not all of them. Among approximately 190,000 clones, approximately 84% were seen once, and the ten largest hold roughly 2.6%. Sequencing input: PBMCs. These TCRs come from a woman in her 50s in good health and CMV-seropositive.

The table lists this clone with a few counts. The chain couples TRBV27 to TRBJ2-6; 8 nucleotides match TRBD1. The CDR3 has 17 residues. Germline CDR1 and CDR2: MNHEY and SMNVEV (reference sequence). J lost 1 base, V lost 6 bases, and 8 bases had no gene match. CDR3 in amino acids: CASSPTGEISGANVLTF. The CDR3 nucleotides are TGTGCCAGCAGCCCGACAGGGGAAATATCTGGGGCCAACGTCCTGACTTTC.

The chain links TRBV30 to TRBJ1-1; D gene uncertain. In germline, CDR1 is GTSNPN, CDR2 SVGIG (reference sequence). V was pared by 1 base and J by 3 bases, with 6 bases between. This CDR3 contains 12 residues. CDR3 region: CAWSGGYTEAFF. CDR3 DNA: TGTGCCTGGAGTGGAGGGTACACTGAAGCTTTCTTT. Complete variable domain (other parts from reference TRBV30 and TRBJ1-1): SQTIHQWPATLVQPVGSPLSLECTVEGTSNPNLYWYRQAAGRGLQLLFYSVGIGQISSEVPQNLSASRPQDRQFILSSKKLLLSDSGFYLCAWSGGYTEAFFGQGTRLTVV.

J is TRBJ2-5 and V is TRBV14; TRBD1 aligns across 7 bases. The J call is in doubt because the DNA end fits TRBJ2-7 better. There are 15 residues in the CDR3. The V gene's germline CDR1 is SGHDN and CDR2 FVKESK. The CDR3: CASSRDSGSSYEQYF. The CDR3 DNA reads as TGTGCCAGCAGCCGGGACAGTGGTAGCTCCTACGAGCAGTACTTC.

V is TRBV6-5 and J is TRBJ2-3; D remains ambiguous. Germline V gene sequence: CDR1 MNHEY, CDR2 SVGAGI. This CDR3 has 12 residues. The V and J ends lost 7 bases and 0 bases respectively, with 5 bases between them. The CDR3 region is CASTSSTDTQYF. The CDR3 DNA is TGTGCCAGCACTTCTAGCACAGATACGCAGTATTTT.

This clone was detected once. This chain joins TRBV6-5 and TRBJ2-2; tentatively, D is TRBD2 (5 bases). The CDR3 has 15 amino acids. Trimming left V 0 bases short and J 7 bases short, with 12 bases between. Germline values: CDR1 MNHEY, CDR2 SVGAGI. The DNA of the CDR3 is TGTGCCAGCAGTTACTCGTCCGGGAAGGACGGGGAGCTGTTTTTT. This sequence encodes CASSYSSGKDGELFF.

The gene calls are TRBV12-5 and TRBJ1-4, with D maybe TRBD1 (5 bases). Germline assignment: CDR1 LGHNT and CDR2 FRNRAP. V gave up 1 base and J gave up 7 bases, with 10 bases separating them. The CDR3 contains 14 residues. The CDR3, as DNA: TGTGCTAGTGGTTTGGACACGGGACTTGAAAAACTGTTTTTT. Protein product: CASGLDTGLEKLFF.